These 28 T cell receptor beta chains share one sample of origin, sequenced in a study of blood T cell repertoires in COVID-19. Sequencing was performed with immunoSEQ multiplex PCR; in TCRdb, only in-frame clones are kept and a portion is missing. The sample holds 220,000 or so clones, 86% seen once. Specimen: PBMCs or T cells enriched from blood (not recorded which). The receptors shown here come from a woman aged 50 to 60 who had recovered from COVID-19.

This chain joins TRBV12-5 and TRBJ1-2; 8 positions agree with TRBD1. With V trimmed by 5 bases and J by 5 bases, 13 bases remained unmatched. Germline CDR1 LGHNT, CDR2 FRNRAP. The CDR3 spans 16 residues. This CDR3 reads CASGQTRDRLRYGYTF. CDR3 DNA: TGTGCTAGTGGTCAGACACGGGACAGGTTACGGTATGGCTACACCTTC.

The chain joins TRBV7-3 to TRBJ2-2; TRBD2 matches 13 bases. CDR1 SGHTA and CDR2 FQGTGA come from the germline V gene. Trimming at V came to 2 bases and at J to 7 bases, leaving 7 bases not matched to a gene. The CDR3 has 17 residues. This CDR3 is CASSLFSGLAGNGELFF. CDR3 coding DNA: TGTGCCAGCAGCTTATTTTCGGGACTAGCGGGAAACGGGGAGCTGTTTTTT.

The chain employs TRBV10-3 and TRBJ2-1; 10 nucleotides match TRBD2. J lost 5 bases, V lost 2 bases, and 9 bases had no gene match. The germline V gene encodes CDR1 ENHRY and CDR2 SYGVKD. This CDR3 contains 17 residues. The CDR3 nucleotides are TGTGCCATCAGTGAGCCGACGTCTAGCGGGGGTAACAATGAGCAGTTCTTC. Its protein is CAISEPTSSGGNNEQFF.

V and J are TRBV9 and TRBJ2-7, with 8 bases lining up with TRBD2. The V gene's germline CDR1 is SGDLS and CDR2 YYNGEE. The V and J ends lost 0 bases and 3 bases, in that order; junction bases with no gene match: 5. The CDR3 is 15 amino acids. CDR3 amino acids: CASSVGGSGDYEQYF. Here the CDR3 DNA reads TGTGCCAGCAGCGTAGGAGGTAGCGGGGACTACGAGCAGTACTTC. Looking up the rest from reference TRBV9 and TRBJ2-7 gives the full variable domain: DSGVTQTPKHLITATGQRVTLRCSPRSGDLSVYWYQQSLDQGLQFLIQYYNGEERAKGNILERFSAQQFPDLHSELNLSSLELGDSALYFCASSVGGSGDYEQYFGPGTRLTVT.

The chain has TRBV3-1 (or the pseudogene TRBV3-2) and TRBJ1-5; D call uncertain. The V end was cut by 1 base, the J end by 7 bases, with 14 bases between. The CDR3 sequence is 15 residues long. CDR1 and CDR2 from the germline V gene are LGHDT and YNNKEL (reference sequence). The CDR3 loop is CASSQGRQAGQPQHF. CDR3 sequence (DNA): TGTGCCAGCAGCCAAGGTCGGCAGGCGGGGCAGCCCCAGCATTTT.

This clone was detected only once. The V gene is TRBV20-1, the J gene TRBJ1-5; weak D call: TRBD1 (5 bases). This CDR3 is built from 16 residues. Deletions cut 3 bases from V and 4 bases from J, with 19 bases between. Per the germline V gene, CDR1 is DFQATT and CDR2 is SNEGSKA (reference sequence). The CDR3 nucleotides read TGCAGTGCTAGTACTACAAGGGGCATAAGGAATCAGCCCCAGCATTTT. Translation gives CSASTTRGIRNQPQHF.

This clone showed up just a few times. The J gene is TRBJ1-3, the V gene TRBV7-6; no firm D call. Germline CDR1 SGHVS, CDR2 FNYEAQ. CDR3 length: 15 residues. V lost 2 bases to trimming and J lost 1 base, with 9 bases between them. The CDR3 coding sequence is TGTGCCAGCAGCTTAACGCCCGGGTCTGGAAACACCATATATTTT. Translation gives CASSLTPGSGNTIYF.

The rearrangement uses TRBV7-2 and TRBJ2-1, with TRBD2 identical over 9 bases. CDR1 and CDR2 (germline): SGHTA, FQGNSA. This CDR3 is 18 amino acids long. J lost 8 bases, V lost 5 bases, and 19 bases had no gene match. The CDR3 region is CASSPPPGGRAVVDEQFF. The CDR3 nucleotides are TGTGCCAGCAGCCCTCCGCCCGGCGGGAGGGCCGTAGTCGATGAGCAGTTCTTC.

V gene TRBV18 combines with J gene TRBJ1-1; possible D gene TRBD1, 5 bases. V was clipped by 6 bases and J by 2 bases, with 19 bases between them. The CDR3 runs 16 residues. Germline CDR1 is KGHSH and CDR2 is LQKENI. The CDR3 protein is CASSGLPPDSNTEAFF. The DNA for the CDR3 is TGTGCCAGCTCGGGCCTCCCCCCAGACAGCAACACTGAAGCTTTCTTT.

This chain uses TRBV9 with TRBJ2-1; 9 nucleotides match TRBD2. After removal of 0 bases from V and 1 base from J, the junction contained 11 bases not matched to a gene. Germline CDR1 and CDR2: SGDLS and YYNGEE. The CDR3 loop spans 19 amino acids. In DNA form, the CDR3 reads TGTGCCAGCAGCGTAGGTCGGGGTAGCGGGAGTTGGTCCTACAATGAGCAGTTCTTC. Translation gives CASSVGRGSGSWSYNEQFF.

The chain employs TRBV5-6 and TRBJ2-7, with 7 bases lining up with TRBD1. The CDR3 consists of 13 residues. Germline assignment: CDR1 SGHDT and CDR2 YYEEEE. V dropped 6 bases and J dropped 3; count of bases not matched to a gene: 6. The CDR3 bases are TGTGCCAGCACAGGGACAGTCTTCTACGAGCAGTACTTC. Protein product: CASTGTVFYEQYF.

This clone was observed once. J is TRBJ2-7 and V is TRBV11-3; 8 nucleotides agree with TRBD1. The CDR3 spans 15 residues. V lost 5 bases, J lost 0 bases, and 6 bases stayed unmatched. Germline CDR1 and CDR2: SGHNT and YENEEA. As DNA, the CDR3 is TGTGCCAGCAGCCCCCGGGACAGGAGCTCCTACGAGCAGTACTTC. This translates into CASSPRDRSSYEQYF.

The rearrangement uses TRBV2 and TRBJ2-7; a possible D gene is TRBD2 (6 bases). Trimming stripped 4 bases from V and 4 bases from J, with 17 bases between. CDR1 and CDR2 from the germline V gene are SNHLY and FYNNEI. This CDR3 spans 15 amino acids. This CDR3 is CASSGAGSLGYEQYF. The CDR3 DNA reads as TGTGCCAGCAGTGGGGCCGGGAGCTTAGGGTACGAGCAGTACTTC. Filled out from reference TRBV2 and TRBJ2-7, the complete variable domain reads EPEVTQTPSHQVTQMGQEVILRCVPISNHLYFYWYRQILGQKVEFLVSFYNNEISEKSEIFDDQFSVERPDGSNFTLKIRSTKLEDSAMYFCASSGAGSLGYEQYFGPGTRLTVT.

The gene calls are TRBV5-1 and TRBJ2-4; TRBD1 agrees at 7 bases. The CDR3 length is 18 residues. V lost 4 bases, J lost 2 bases, and 15 bases stayed unmatched. Germline V gene lookup returns CDR1 SGHRS and CDR2 YFSETQ. CDR3 in amino acids: CASSPQGMGTGTKNIQYF. CDR3 coding DNA: TGCGCCAGCAGCCCACAGGGGATGGGAACGGGGACCAAAAACATTCAGTACTTC.

V is TRBV5-5 and J is TRBJ1-1; D uncertain. V lost 3 bases to trimming and J lost 4 bases, with 22 bases between them. This CDR3 has 17 amino acids. Germline V CDR1 and CDR2: SGHKS, YYEKEE (reference sequence). CDR3 bases: TGTGCCAGCAGCTCAGCGGGTCCTTACTTCGCGGGCACTGAAGCTTTCTTT. Translating gives CASSSAGPYFAGTEAFF.

The V call is TRBV19, the J call TRBJ2-1, with 8 bases aligning to TRBD2. This CDR3 spans 14 amino acids. Trimming removed 7 bases from V and 5 bases from J; junction bases left unmatched: 7. Germline V gene lookup returns CDR1 LNHDA and CDR2 SQIVND (reference sequence). The CDR3 DNA sequence: TGTGCCAGTACAGGCGGGAGGAAGAACAATGAGCAGTTCTTC. This translates into CASTGGRKNNEQFF.

The chain employs TRBV5-4 and TRBJ1-2, with no clear D. The V end was cut by 2 bases, the J end by 7 bases, with 12 bases between. The CDR3 is 13 amino acids. Germline V gene data show CDR1 as SGHNT and CDR2 as YYREEE (reference sequence). The CDR3 reads CASSLALGSGYTF. DNA for the CDR3: TGTGCCAGCAGCTTAGCGCTAGGGAGTGGCTACACCTTC. Looking up the rest from reference TRBV5-4 and TRBJ1-2 gives the full variable domain: ETGVTQSPTHLIKTRGQQVTLRCSSQSGHNTVSWYQQALGQGPQFIFQYYREEENGRGNFPPRFSGLQFPNYSSELNVNALELDDSALYLCASSLALGSGYTFGSGTRLTVV.

This clone was observed a few times. The chain combines TRBV6-5 with TRBJ1-4, with a weak D call TRBD1 (5 bases). The CDR3 covers 15 residues. The V end was cut by 2 bases, the J end by 7 bases, with 14 bases between. CDR1 and CDR2 from the germline V gene are MNHEY and SVGAGI. CDR3 sequence (DNA): TGTGCCAGCAGTTACAATTCTAGAAGGGGTGAAAAACTGTTTTTT. Its protein is CASSYNSRRGEKLFF.

This chain joins TRBV7-8 and TRBJ2-5; 7 nucleotides match TRBD2. The V gene end was trimmed by 6 bases and the J gene end by 4 bases; junction bases not matched to a gene: 5. The CDR3 consists of 13 residues. From germline, CDR1 is SGHVS and CDR2 FQNEAQ. DNA of the CDR3: TGTGCCAGCAGTCGGGACTACGGAGAGACCCAGTACTTC. Translated: CASSRDYGETQYF. The whole variable domain, filled in from reference TRBV7-8 and TRBJ2-5, reads GAGVSQSPRYKVAKRGQDVALRCDPISGHVSLFWYQQALGQGPEFLTYFQNEAQLDKSGLPSDRFFAERPEGSVSTLKIQRTQQEDSAVYLCASSRDYGETQYFGPGTRLLVL.

This clone has a handful of counts. The chain is built from TRBV6-2 or TRBV6-3 and TRBJ2-1; D perhaps matches TRBD2 (6 bases). Per germline, CDR1 MNHEY and CDR2 SVGEGT. The CDR3 loop spans 18 amino acids. Deletions cut 0 bases from V and 7 bases from J, with 22 bases between. In DNA, the CDR3 is TGTGCCAGCAGTTACTCGCTCGGGCTAGCGAGCCCATGGAATGAGCAGTTCTTC. Translated, it gives CASSYSLGLASPWNEQFF.

The J gene is TRBJ2-7, the V gene TRBV29-1, with a weak D call TRBD2 (6 bases). The CDR3 sequence is 14 residues long. Germline CDR1 SQVTM, CDR2 ANQGSEA. V lost 4 bases, J lost 4 bases, and 17 bases lay in between. CDR3 in DNA: TGCAGCGTTGTGGCCGGGACTCGGCCTTACGAGCAGTACTTC. Translated, it gives CSVVAGTRPYEQYF.

CDR3 in amino acids: CASSEALLGAQGETQYF. The CDR3 bases are TGTGCCAGCAGTGAAGCGCTTCTGGGCGCCCAGGGAGAGACCCAGTACTTC. This chain connects TRBV6-1 to TRBJ2-5; a weak D match, TRBD1 (5 bases). Germline CDR1 MNHNS, CDR2 SASEGT. The CDR3 is 17 residues long. V lost 0 bases, J lost 4 bases, and 18 bases lay in between.

The chain joins TRBV3-1 (or the pseudogene TRBV3-2) to TRBJ2-1, with a tentative D call TRBD2 (7 bases). V dropped 1 base and J dropped 6 bases, with 13 bases sitting between them. The CDR3 runs to 15 residues. Germline lookup yields CDR1 LGHDT and CDR2 YNNKEL (reference sequence). CDR3 sequence (DNA): TGTGCCAGCAGCCAAGGACGGGGGGCCCTCAATGAGCAGTTCTTC. The encoded protein is CASSQGRGALNEQFF.

This clone was counted once. The chain has TRBV10-3 and TRBJ1-5; tentative D call: TRBD1 (6 bases). V gave up 6 bases and J gave up 4 bases, with 19 bases separating them. The CDR3 sequence is 16 residues long. Per germline, CDR1 ENHRY and CDR2 SYGVKD. CDR3 sequence (DNA): TGTGCCATCAGCCAGGAACAACAGGGAGATAATCAGCCCCAGCATTTT. Its protein is CAISQEQQGDNQPQHF.

CDR3 in amino acids: CASSSRTGWGNTIYF. The CDR3 DNA is TGTGCCAGCAGCTCCCGGACAGGGTGGGGAAACACCATATATTTT. The rearrangement uses TRBV13 and TRBJ1-3; 8 nucleotides line up with TRBD1. The V and J ends lost 4 bases and 4 bases, in that order; junction bases with no gene match: 6. The CDR3 contains 15 residues. Germline CDR1 reads PRHDT; CDR2 reads FYEKMQ (reference sequence).

This clone showed up many times. The V gene is TRBV6-2 or TRBV6-3, the J gene TRBJ2-1; TRBD1 agrees at 7 bases. Germline-derived CDR1 and CDR2 are MNHEY and SVGEGT. V gave up 4 bases and J gave up 0 bases; unmatched junction bases: 0. The CDR3 sequence is 14 residues long. CDR3 nucleotide sequence: TGTGCCAGCAGTTGGGACAGCTCCTACAATGAGCAGTTCTTC. This encodes CASSWDSSYNEQFF.

The CDR3 nucleotides read TGTGCCTGGAGTGCCTCCTGGACTAGACCGGAGCTGTTTTTT. Translated: CAWSASWTRPELFF. The chain couples TRBV30 to TRBJ2-2; 7 bases are a match to TRBD2. The V segment lost 1 base and the J segment 10 bases; nucleotides outside the gene matches: 9. The CDR3 is 14 amino acids. Germline V gene sequence: CDR1 GTSNPN, CDR2 SVGIG (reference sequence).

V is TRBV19 and J is TRBJ2-1; TRBD1 matches 7 bases. Trimming cost V 6 bases and J 8 bases; bases outside gene matches: 13. In germline, CDR1 is LNHDA, CDR2 SQIVND (reference sequence). This CDR3 comprises 15 residues. The chain's CDR3 is CASRVDRARNDEQFF. The DNA of the CDR3 is TGTGCCAGTAGAGTAGACAGGGCCCGTAACGATGAGCAGTTCTTC. The whole variable domain, remainder taken from reference TRBV19 and TRBJ2-1, is DGGITQSPKYLFRKEGQNVTLSCEQNLNHDAMYWYRQDPGQGLRLIYYSQIVNDFQKGDIAEGYSVSREKKESFPLTVTSAQKNPTAFYLCASRVDRARNDEQFFGPGTRLTVL.